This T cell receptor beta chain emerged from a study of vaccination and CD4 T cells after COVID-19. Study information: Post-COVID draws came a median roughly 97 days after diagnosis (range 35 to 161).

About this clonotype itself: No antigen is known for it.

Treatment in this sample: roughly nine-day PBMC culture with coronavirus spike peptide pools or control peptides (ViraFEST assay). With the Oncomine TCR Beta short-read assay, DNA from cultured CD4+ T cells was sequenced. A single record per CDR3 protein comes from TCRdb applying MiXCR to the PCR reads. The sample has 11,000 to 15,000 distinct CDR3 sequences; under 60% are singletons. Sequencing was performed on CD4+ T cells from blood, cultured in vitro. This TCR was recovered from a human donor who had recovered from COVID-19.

The CDR3 sequence is CASSLTSGISDEQYF. DNA for the CDR3: TGTGCCAGCAGTCTGACTAGCGGGATAAGCGACGAGCAGTACTTC. The genes are TRBV12-3 or TRBV12-4 and TRBJ2-7; 11 bases are a match to TRBD2. CDR3 size: 15 residues. V lost 5 bases to trimming and J lost 5 bases; unmatched junction nucleotides: 8.